These 25 T cell receptor beta chains came from one sample sequenced in a study of Ad26.COV2.S vaccination and SARS-CoV-2 variants (dated by TCRdb to the early 2020s). What the treatment or condition label conveys for this sample: approximately 18 received Ad26.COV2.S at low or high dose, single or two shots; a few received placebo; per-sample allocation not given. For vaccine and placebo recipients, repertoires were sequenced using samples collected on day 63 after the first injection. Library generation was performed with the immunoSEQ multiplex PCR assay. TCRdb holds this immuneACCESS table with in-frame rearrangements only. Some clones are missing; in checked studies, unresolved V genes explain under half, and the rest has no known cause. This sample has about 400,000 clones in its table, and around nine tenths of those were observed once. In total, the top ten clones hold approximately 1.9% of the sample.

The sample consisted of peripheral blood, taken in a trial of Ad26.COV2.S vaccine versus placebo. The source is a person aged 18-60 years who received the Ad26.COV2.S COVID-19 vaccine or a placebo.

The chain has TRBV6-2 or TRBV6-3 and TRBJ2-4, with 10 nucleotides matching TRBD2. With V trimmed by 5 bases and J by 1 base, 11 bases remained unmatched. This CDR3 has 18 residues. Per germline, CDR1 MNHEY and CDR2 SVGEGT. The CDR3 spells CASSPEREGHLAKNIQYF. For the CDR3, the DNA is TGTGCCAGCAGTCCCGAGCGGGAGGGCCATCTGGCCAAAAACATTCAGTACTTC.

V and J are TRBV27 and TRBJ1-4, with 11 bases fitting TRBD1. Per germline, CDR1 MNHEY and CDR2 SMNVEV (reference sequence). The CDR3 is 18 amino acids. V trimming: 5 bases; J trimming: 5 bases; junction bases outside the gene matches: 13. The CDR3 nucleotides are TGTGCCAGCAGTCCGTGGGGGACAGGGGGTGATCCAAATGAAAAACTGTTTTTT. Amino acids: CASSPWGTGGDPNEKLFF.

The J gene is TRBJ1-2, the V gene TRBV5-4; D remains unclear. The V end was cut by 4 bases, the J end by 4 bases, with 11 bases between. The CDR3 loop spans 13 amino acids. Germline values: CDR1 SGHNT, CDR2 YYREEE (reference sequence). The CDR3 spells CASSDADIYGYTF. In DNA form, the CDR3 reads TGTGCCAGCAGCGATGCAGACATCTATGGCTACACCTTC.

The V and J genes are TRBV24-1 and TRBJ1-5, with D hard to call. Per germline, CDR1 KGHDR and CDR2 SFDVKD. The CDR3 loop spans 17 amino acids. Trimming left V 3 bases short and J 2 bases short, with 16 bases between. The CDR3 sequence is CATSDATGRVGNQPQHF. DNA of the CDR3: TGTGCCACCAGTGATGCTACCGGGAGGGTCGGCAATCAGCCCCAGCATTTT.

This rearrangement joins TRBV14 to TRBJ2-5; 8 bases map to TRBD1. This CDR3 is built from 15 residues. The germline gives CDR1 SGHDN, CDR2 FVKESK. J gave up 2 bases and V 4 bases, and 6 bases lay outside the gene matches. DNA for the CDR3: TGTGCCAGCAGCCCGAAGACAGGGGCTCAAGAGACCCAGTACTTC. Protein sequence: CASSPKTGAQETQYF. The full variable domain, with the rest looked up from reference TRBV14 and TRBJ2-5, is EAGVTQFPSHSVIEKGQTVTLRCDPISGHDNLYWYRRVMGKEIKFLLHFVKESKQDESGMPNNRFLAERTGGTYSTLKVQPAELEDSGVYFCASSPKTGAQETQYFGPGTRLLVL.

V gene TRBV7-9 combines with J gene TRBJ1-3, with D hard to call. The CDR3 is made up of 17 amino acids. V dropped 2 bases and J dropped 4 bases, with 18 bases sitting between them. Germline CDR1 SEHNR, CDR2 FQNEAQ (reference sequence). The CDR3 loop reads CASSLIAGLSVGNTIYF. The DNA of the CDR3 is TGTGCCAGCAGCTTAATTGCCGGACTGAGTGTGGGAAACACCATATATTTT.

This chain links TRBV3-1 (or the pseudogene TRBV3-2) with TRBJ1-1; TRBD1 agrees at 8 bases. Germline trimming cut 5 bases from V and 1 base from J; bases unmatched to any gene: 12. The CDR3 contains 17 residues. CDR1 is LGHDT and CDR2 is YNNKEL in the germline V gene (reference sequence). As DNA, the CDR3 is TGTGCCAGCAGCTATCGACAGGGGCCGAGCTCGAACACTGAAGCTTTCTTT. It is translated as CASSYRQGPSSNTEAFF.

The rearrangement links TRBV5-1 to TRBJ1-3; TRBD1 might be the D (5 bases). Germline V lookup: CDR1 SGHRS, CDR2 YFSETQ. The CDR3 runs 17 residues. The V and J ends lost 4 bases and 4 bases respectively, with 21 bases between them. CDR3 coding DNA: TGCGCCAGCAGCCGTGGGGACGGCTCTCCCCGAGGAAACACCATATATTTT. Translation gives CASSRGDGSPRGNTIYF.

The genes are TRBV28 and TRBJ1-1; no reliable D call. This CDR3 region has 14 residues. V was trimmed by 5 bases and J by 6 bases, leaving 16 bases between them. Germline V gives CDR1 MDHEN, CDR2 SYDVKM. The DNA of the CDR3 is TGTGCCAGCAGTCAGTCAAGGACGGGCCCTGAAGCTTTCTTT. Encoded protein: CASSQSRTGPEAFF.

CDR3 coding DNA: TGTGCCAGCAGCCAAACAGGGGCAGACTCTGGGGCCAACGTCCTGACTTTC. Translated: CASSQTGADSGANVLTF. The V call is TRBV14, the J call TRBJ2-6, with 7 positions matching TRBD1. The CDR3 spans 17 residues. V was pared by 2 bases and J by 0 bases, with 4 bases of the junction left unmatched. Per germline, CDR1 SGHDN and CDR2 FVKESK.

The V gene is TRBV11-3, the J gene TRBJ1-1; TRBD1 matches at 10 bases. The CDR3 has 17 amino acids. V trimming: 5 bases; J trimming: 1 base; junction bases outside the gene matches: 10. CDR1 is SGHNT, CDR2 YENEEA, per germline. CDR3 in amino acids: CASSPRTGGLGNTEAFF. CDR3 nucleotides: TGTGCCAGCAGCCCTCGGACAGGGGGACTTGGGAACACTGAAGCTTTCTTT. The variable domain in full, with the rest retrieved from reference TRBV11-3 and TRBJ1-1, is EAGVVQSPRYKIIEKKQPVAFWCNPISGHNTLYWYLQNLGQGPELLIRYENEEAVDDSQLPKDRFSAERLKGVDSTLKIQPAELGDSAVYLCASSPRTGGLGNTEAFFGQGTRLTVV.

The chain is built from TRBV5-4 and TRBJ1-2; 9 nucleotides match TRBD1. This CDR3 is 15 amino acids long. After removal of 4 bases from V and 2 bases from J, the junction contained 6 bases not matched to a gene. Germline V lookup: CDR1 SGHNT, CDR2 YYREEE (reference sequence). CDR3 amino acids: CASSPWTGENYGYTF. For the CDR3, the DNA is TGTGCCAGCAGCCCGTGGACAGGGGAGAACTATGGCTACACCTTC.

The CDR3 bases are TGTGCCAGCAGCCAAGGGGGACAAAAGCAGTTCTTC. Encoded protein: CASSQGGQKQFF. The chain employs TRBV4-2 and TRBJ2-1; a weak D match, TRBD1 (6 bases). This CDR3 has 12 residues. Germline values: CDR1 LGHNA, CDR2 YNFKEQ. V lost 1 base to trimming and J lost 11 bases, with 9 bases between them.

The chain is built from TRBV30 and TRBJ2-3; 7 nucleotides match TRBD1. After removal of 4 bases from V and 1 base from J, the junction contained 5 bases not matched to a gene. Germline loops: CDR1 GTSNPN, CDR2 SVGIG (reference sequence). The CDR3 runs 14 residues. The CDR3 DNA reads as TGTGCCTGGACCCAGGGGGTGGGCACAGATACGCAGTATTTT. This encodes CAWTQGVGTDTQYF.

This rearrangement joins TRBV15 to TRBJ2-4, with 7 bases identical to TRBD1. CDR1 LNHNV and CDR2 YYDKDF come from the germline V gene (reference sequence). With V trimmed by 2 bases and J by 16 bases, 8 bases remained unmatched. The CDR3 runs to 12 residues. CDR3 protein: CATSRPGQVGYF. CDR3 nucleotides: TGTGCCACCAGCAGACCCGGACAGGTTGGATACTTC.

The V gene is TRBV19, the J gene TRBJ1-2, with unresolved D. Germline V gives CDR1 LNHDA, CDR2 SQIVND (reference sequence). CDR3 length: 14 residues. V was pared by 4 bases and J by 4 bases, with 13 bases between. Here the CDR3 DNA reads TGTGCCAGTAGTAAGGGCATCTGGGGCTATGGCTACACCTTC. Translating it yields CASSKGIWGYGYTF.

The rearrangement uses TRBV12-3 or TRBV12-4 and TRBJ2-7; the D gene is possibly TRBD1 (5 bases). The CDR3 has 12 residues. The ends were cut back, 5 bases at V and 4 bases at J, with 9 bases in the middle. CDR3 sequence: CASSVQAYEQYF. The CDR3 bases are TGTGCCAGCAGTGTACAGGCATACGAGCAGTACTTC.

This rearrangement joins TRBV10-3 to TRBJ2-5; TRBD2 matches at 11 bases. CDR1 is ENHRY, CDR2 SYGVKD, per germline. This CDR3 spans 14 amino acids. J lost 7 bases, V lost 3 bases, and 4 bases had no gene match. The chain's CDR3 is CAISDTSGSVTQYF. DNA for the CDR3: TGTGCCATCAGTGACACTAGCGGGAGTGTGACCCAGTACTTC.

The rearrangement uses TRBV19 and TRBJ2-7; D remains unclear. This CDR3 comprises 15 residues. Germline V gene lookup returns CDR1 LNHDA and CDR2 SQIVND (reference sequence). V was trimmed by 6 bases and J by 0 bases, leaving 15 bases between them. DNA for the CDR3: TGTGCCAGTAGCCCCTTATTACCATTCTCCTACGAGCAGTACTTC. Its protein product is CASSPLLPFSYEQYF.

This sequence joins TRBV24-1 and TRBJ1-1; tentative D call: TRBD1 (5 bases). The CDR3 covers 13 residues. Trimming took 6 bases from V and 4 from J, leaving 11 bases between them. Germline V gene lookup returns CDR1 KGHDR and CDR2 SFDVKD. The DNA of the CDR3 is TGTGCCACCAGTCAACTGGGGGGCACTGAAGCTTTCTTT. It translates to CATSQLGGTEAFF.

The rearrangement uses TRBV30 and TRBJ2-7; possible D gene TRBD2, 6 bases. Germline loops: CDR1 GTSNPN, CDR2 SVGIG (reference sequence). Trimming removed 0 bases from V and 6 bases from J, with 15 bases in between. The CDR3 sequence is 14 residues long. CDR3 DNA sequence: TGTGCCTGGAGTGTTGGCGGGACGAGGACCGAGCAGTACTTC. Protein: CAWSVGGTRTEQYF. Drawing the rest from reference TRBV30 and TRBJ2-7, the complete variable domain is SQTIHQWPATLVQPVGSPLSLECTVEGTSNPNLYWYRQAAGRGLQLLFYSVGIGQISSEVPQNLSASRPQDRQFILSSKKLLLSDSGFYLCAWSVGGTRTEQYFGPGTRLTVT.

The chain combines TRBV29-1 with TRBJ2-7, with 8 bases identical to TRBD2. Germline assignment: CDR1 SQVTM and CDR2 ANQGSEA. Trimming cost V 4 bases and J 0 bases; bases outside gene matches: 5. The CDR3 extends over 14 amino acids. CDR3 residues: CSVAGLAGSYEQYF. The CDR3 DNA follows: TGCAGCGTTGCGGGGCTAGCGGGCTCCTACGAGCAGTACTTC.

The chain employs TRBV27 and TRBJ2-7; maybe TRBD1 (6 bases). CDR3 size: 16 residues. V was shortened by 7 bases and J by 0 bases, with 19 bases between the two germline ends. Per germline, CDR1 MNHEY and CDR2 SMNVEV (reference sequence). The CDR3 loop reads CASKPVGTISSYEQYF. In nucleotides, the CDR3 is TGTGCCAGCAAGCCGGTCGGGACAATTAGCTCCTACGAGCAGTACTTC.

As DNA, the CDR3 is TGTGCCAGCAGTGGACAGGGGGGAAGGGGTAACTATGGCTACACCTTC. This gives the protein CASSGQGGRGNYGYTF. The chain is built from TRBV28 and TRBJ1-2, with 10 bases matching TRBD1. The CDR3 is made up of 16 amino acids. V lost 5 bases and J lost 1; bases outside the gene matches: 7. Germline-derived CDR1 and CDR2 are MDHEN and SYDVKM.

V usage is TRBV2 and J usage is TRBJ1-2; D might be TRBD1 (5 bases). Germline lookup yields CDR1 SNHLY and CDR2 FYNNEI. The ends were cut back, 0 bases at V and 8 bases at J, with 7 bases in the middle. The CDR3 is made up of 12 amino acids. The CDR3 protein is CASSEAGDGYTF. The CDR3 bases are TGTGCCAGCAGTGAAGCTGGGGACGGCTACACCTTC.